These 15 T cell receptor beta chains were all obtained from the same sample, sequenced in a study of patients and donors after allogeneic stem cell transplantation. TCRdb reprocessed the RT-PCR reads via MiXCR and lists one record per CDR3 protein. The sample lists about 410,000 distinct CDR3 sequences, 16% occurring once. What was sequenced was blood, either unsorted or a sorted T cell fraction (not recorded which). The source of these receptors is a human donor who was either an allogeneic HSCT recipient or a stem cell or donor lymphocyte infusion donor (not recorded which). It is not recorded whose cells these are; they may come from a transplant donor.

There are a few counts of this clonotype. CDR3 protein: CARGDGSNTGELFF. The CDR3 bases are TGTGCCAGGGGGGATGGATCGAACACCGGGGAGCTGTTTTTT. The chain is built from TRBV2 and TRBJ2-2; D possibly matches TRBD1 or TRBD2 (5 bases each). This CDR3 region has 14 residues. Germline lookup yields CDR1 SNHLY and CDR2 FYNNEI. V lost 9 bases to trimming and J lost 0 bases, with 11 bases between them.

This clonotype occurred a few times. Here the CDR3 reads CASSARLAGGTSYNEQFF. CDR3 sequence (DNA): TGTGCCAGCAGCGCCCGACTAGCGGGAGGGACCTCCTACAATGAGCAGTTCTTC. V and J are TRBV11-2 and TRBJ2-1; 14 bases align to TRBD2. The junction had 6 bases not matched to a gene; V was cut back by 5 bases and J by 0 bases. CDR3 length: 18 amino acids. Germline assignment: CDR1 SGHAT and CDR2 FQNNGV.

This clonotype came up once. The chain employs TRBV5-4 and TRBJ1-2, with D unclear. Trimming left V 3 bases short and J 8 bases short, with 20 bases between. Per germline, CDR1 SGHNT and CDR2 YYREEE (reference sequence). This CDR3 is built from 15 residues. This CDR3 is CASSSPGPRGGGYTF. The DNA for the CDR3 is TGTGCCAGCAGCTCCCCTGGGCCCCGGGGTGGAGGCTACACCTTC.

The chain carries TRBV30 and TRBJ1-1; no clear D. The CDR3 loop spans 14 amino acids. V was trimmed by 4 bases and J by 0 bases, leaving 12 bases between them. CDR1 is GTSNPN and CDR2 is SVGIG in the germline V gene (reference sequence). For the CDR3, the DNA is TGTGCCTGGACCCTGGGAAGTTTGAACACTGAAGCTTTCTTT. Translation gives CAWTLGSLNTEAFF.

The chain joins TRBV4-1 to TRBJ1-6; TRBD1 might be the D (5 bases). The length of the CDR3 is 16 residues. The V and J ends lost 0 bases and 5 bases respectively, with 11 bases between them. Germline V gives CDR1 MGHRA, CDR2 YSYEKL. CDR3: CASSQDWRGNNSPLHF. CDR3 coding DNA: TGCGCCAGCAGCCAAGATTGGCGGGGCAATAATTCACCCCTCCACTTT.

This clonotype was detected many times. The genes are TRBV29-1 and TRBJ2-1, with 10 bases matching TRBD2. Trimming removed 8 bases from V and 7 bases from J; junction bases left unmatched: 8. Looked up from germline, CDR1 is SQVTM and CDR2 is ANQGSEA. This CDR3 contains 13 residues. CDR3 bases: TGCAGCTCCGTAGCGGGAGGAAGGAATGAGCAGTTCTTC. Translation gives CSSVAGGRNEQFF.

J is TRBJ2-5 and V is TRBV20-1; D is unclear. Looked up from germline, CDR1 is DFQATT and CDR2 is SNEGSKA (reference sequence). The length of the CDR3 is 14 residues. Between the trimmed V and J ends, which lost 1 base and 2 bases, there was a span of 11 bases. The DNA of the CDR3 is TGCAGTGCTAGAGCCTCATCCGGACAAGAGACCCAGTACTTC. Amino acids: CSARASSGQETQYF.

This clonotype has just a few counts. The chain couples TRBV27 to TRBJ2-7; D unresolved. V dropped 4 bases and J dropped 5 bases, with 18 bases sitting between them. Per the germline V gene, CDR1 is MNHEY and CDR2 is SMNVEV (reference sequence). The CDR3 loop spans 15 amino acids. In nucleotides, the CDR3 is TGTGCCAGCAGTTCGTCGCCCACCCAAGGGCACGAGCAGTACTTC. Translated, it gives CASSSSPTQGHEQYF.

This clonotype turned up a few times. The CDR3 sequence is CASSSGYSGANVLTF. The CDR3 coding sequence is TGCGCCAGCAGCTCAGGGTACAGCGGGGCCAACGTCCTGACTTTC. The rearrangement joins TRBV5-1 to TRBJ2-6, with TRBD1 as a possible D gene (5 bases). The CDR3 length is 15 residues. Germline CDR1 SGHRS, CDR2 YFSETQ. The V and J ends lost 3 bases and 4 bases respectively, with 11 bases between them.

This clonotype was seen a few times. CDR3 sequence reads: CATSDHGLAGRDTQYF. DNA for the CDR3: TGTGCCACCAGTGATCACGGACTAGCGGGACGGGATACGCAGTATTTT. V gene TRBV24-1 combines with J gene TRBJ2-3, with 12 bases that match TRBD2. Trimming at V came to 3 bases and at J to 6 bases, leaving 6 bases not matched to a gene. Germline assignment: CDR1 KGHDR and CDR2 SFDVKD. The CDR3 extends over 16 amino acids.

This clonotype has a handful of counts. This sequence joins TRBV5-1 and TRBJ1-1, with unresolved D. The V gene lost 1 base and the J gene lost 4 bases, with 11 bases spanning the gap. The length of the CDR3 is 14 residues. CDR1 and CDR2 (germline): SGHRS, YFSETQ. The CDR3 DNA follows: TGCGCCAGCAGCTTGTTCCGCGGAAGCACTGAAGCTTTCTTT. Residues: CASSLFRGSTEAFF.

This rearrangement joins TRBV6-2 or TRBV6-3 to TRBJ1-1; D unresolved. Between the trimmed V and J ends, which lost 5 bases and 1 base, there was a span of 14 bases. This CDR3 is built from 15 residues. CDR1 and CDR2 from the germline V gene are MNHEY and SVGEGT. CDR3 in amino acids: CASSPARTENTEAFF. In nucleotides, the CDR3 is TGTGCCAGCAGTCCCGCTAGGACGGAGAACACTGAAGCTTTCTTT.

This clonotype was seen more than once but under ten times. The chain has TRBV29-1 and TRBJ1-1; TRBD1 is a possible D gene (5 bases). Trimming removed 3 bases at V and 4 bases at J, with 15 bases between. Germline V gives CDR1 SQVTM, CDR2 ANQGSEA. The CDR3 contains 14 residues. CDR3 sequence reads: CSVEAREKGTEAFF. For the CDR3, the DNA is TGCAGCGTTGAGGCCAGGGAGAAAGGCACTGAAGCTTTCTTT.

The gene calls are TRBV6-4 and TRBJ2-1; 7 positions match TRBD2. CDR3 length: 16 residues. Germline V gives CDR1 MRHNA, CDR2 SNTAGT. V lost 4 bases to trimming and J lost 2 bases; unmatched junction nucleotides: 8. The CDR3 is CASSGLPGGTYNEQFF. The CDR3 nucleotides read TGTGCCAGCAGTGGTCTTCCGGGAGGCACCTACAATGAGCAGTTCTTC.

The gene calls are TRBV7-8 and TRBJ2-7; D may be TRBD1 (6 bases). V lost 0 bases and J 2 bases, leaving 14 bases between the germline ends. This CDR3 region has 16 residues. Germline V gene data show CDR1 as SGHVS and CDR2 as FQNEAQ. CDR3: CASSLALGTMAYEQYF. CDR3 coding DNA: TGTGCCAGCAGCTTAGCTTTAGGGACAATGGCCTACGAGCAGTACTTC.